This T cell receptor (beta chain) was identified in a study of sequential checkpoint blockade in melanoma. Study information: Maintenance nivolumab came after either treatment sequence.

The CDR3 loop spans 17 amino acids. Germline V gives CDR1 MNHEY, CDR2 SMNVEV (reference sequence). TCRdb's table, derived via immunoSEQ multiplex PCR, lists solely in-frame clones and lacks some. The data contain roughly 20,000 clones, over 70% of them seen just once; the ten biggest clones take up 36%. This sample's treatment: randomized to nivolumab then ipilimumab (arm A) or the reverse (arm B). None of the patients previously received DNA-damaging chemotherapy. The TCR sequence derives from a human donor with melanoma. The rearrangement joins TRBV27 to TRBJ2-5; 13 positions agree with TRBD2. The DNA end lines up better with TRBJ2-7; the J call may be wrong. The specimen comprised CD8+ T cells sorted from blood (inferred from file names), sampled from a patient given nivolumab and ipilimumab in sequence. The CDR3 nucleotides are TGTGCCAGCAGTTTAACTAGCGGGAGGGCCAGGGCATACGAGCAGTACTTC. Amino acids: CASSLTSGRARAYEQYF.